Shown below are 11 T cell receptor beta chains from a single sample sequenced in a study of shared clonotypes between healthy human individuals. TCRdb's table, derived via immunoSEQ multiplex PCR, lists solely in-frame clones and lacks some. Of about 680,000 clones listed, roughly 70% are singletons. Sequencing used memory CD4+ T cells sorted from blood. Subset meaning: CD45RA-negative fraction. Every receptor here comes from a woman between 25 and 40 years old in good health.

This chain joins TRBV6-5 and TRBJ2-7; 9 nucleotides agree with TRBD1. Trimming took 8 bases from V and 1 from J; bases not matched to a gene: 6. Germline V gene lookup returns CDR1 MNHEY and CDR2 SVGAGI. The CDR3 contains 14 residues. The CDR3 loop reads CASRRTGASYEQYF. As DNA, the CDR3 is TGTGCCAGCCGGCGGACAGGGGCTTCCTACGAGCAGTACTTC.

The chain links TRBV6-5 to TRBJ1-1; 9 positions agree with TRBD1. CDR1 and CDR2 from the germline V gene are MNHEY and SVGAGI. J gave up 1 base and V 4 bases, and 4 bases lay outside the gene matches. The CDR3 covers 15 residues. CDR3 loop: CASSSYRGPNTEAFF. CDR3 in DNA: TGTGCCAGCAGTTCCTACAGGGGGCCGAACACTGAAGCTTTCTTT.

V is TRBV5-8 and J is TRBJ1-4, with 10 positions matching TRBD1. After removal of 3 bases from V and 4 bases from J, the junction contained 6 bases not matched to a gene. The germline V gene has CDR1 SGHTS and CDR2 YDEGEE. The CDR3 is 16 residues long. CDR3 sequence (DNA): TGTGCCAGCAGCTCAGGACAGGGGGTGAATAATGAAAAACTGTTTTTT. Protein product: CASSSGQGVNNEKLFF.

The chain combines TRBV9 with TRBJ1-4; TRBD1 might be the D (6 bases). Deletions cut 3 bases from V and 7 bases from J, with 16 bases between. The CDR3 loop spans 15 amino acids. Germline V gene data show CDR1 as SGDLS and CDR2 as YYNGEE. The CDR3 nucleotides read TGTGCCAGCAGCGGAGCGGGGGCCTTGGGTGAAAAACTGTTTTTT. It encodes CASSGAGALGEKLFF.

This chain links TRBV6-6 with TRBJ1-2, with D unresolved. The CDR3 runs to 14 residues. V lost 7 bases and J lost 6, with 18 bases in between. Germline-derived CDR1 and CDR2 are MNHNY and SVGAGI (reference sequence). CDR3 sequence reads: CASKNWRAEDGYTF. The CDR3 region has the DNA TGTGCCAGCAAAAATTGGCGGGCGGAAGATGGCTACACCTTC.

The chain couples TRBV5-1 to TRBJ2-1; 10 positions agree with TRBD2. Germline CDR1 and CDR2: SGHRS and YFSETQ. V trimming: 1 base; J trimming: 4 bases; junction bases outside the gene matches: 5. There are 16 residues in the CDR3. This CDR3 reads CASSLPSGSTYNEQFF. DNA for the CDR3: TGCGCCAGCAGCTTGCCTAGCGGGAGTACTTACAATGAGCAGTTCTTC.

This chain links TRBV7-9 with TRBJ2-4; perhaps TRBD2 as D (5 bases). This CDR3 has 17 amino acids. V was pared by 4 bases and J by 8 bases, with 24 bases between. Germline V gives CDR1 SEHNR, CDR2 FQNEAQ (reference sequence). CDR3 loop: CASSSFSSNSGRDIQYF. The CDR3 region has the DNA TGTGCCAGCAGCTCATTTAGTTCGAACAGCGGTCGGGACATTCAGTACTTC.

The rearrangement links TRBV14 to TRBJ2-1, with a possible D match to TRBD2 (5 bases). The V end was cut by 4 bases, the J end by 4 bases, with 8 bases between. CDR3 length: 13 amino acids. Germline V gives CDR1 SGHDN, CDR2 FVKESK. For the CDR3, the DNA is TGTGCCAGCAGCCTGGACTTTTACAATGAGCAGTTCTTC. Translation: CASSLDFYNEQFF.

The chain recombines TRBV28 with TRBJ2-1; D may be TRBD1 (6 bases). CDR1 is MDHEN and CDR2 is SYDVKM in the germline V gene. CDR3 size: 13 residues. V was pared by 4 bases and J by 6 bases, with 10 bases between. CDR3 sequence: CASSSNRVNEQFF. DNA of the CDR3: TGTGCCAGCAGTTCAAACAGGGTCAATGAGCAGTTCTTC.

This clone was observed once. This chain joins TRBV7-2 and TRBJ2-3; the match to TRBD2 covers 14 bases. The CDR3 contains 16 residues. Losses at the gene ends were 3 bases for V and 3 bases for J; bases not matched to a gene: 2. Looked up from germline, CDR1 is SGHTA and CDR2 is FQGNSA. The CDR3 nucleotides are TGTGCCAGCAGCTTGGGGACTAGCGGGAGTACAGATACGCAGTATTTT. It encodes CASSLGTSGSTDTQYF.

V is TRBV5-4 and J is TRBJ2-1, with TRBD1 matching over 10 bases. Germline loops: CDR1 SGHNT, CDR2 YYREEE (reference sequence). This CDR3 spans 14 amino acids. V shed 5 bases, J shed 5 bases, and the junction held 4 bases outside the gene matches. CDR3 sequence (DNA): TGTGCCAGCAGTGGGACAGGGGCTGACAATGAGCAGTTCTTC. It specifies CASSGTGADNEQFF.